Sequencing of this T cell receptor (beta chain) was carried out in a study of blood T cell repertoires in COVID-19. Trimming left V 6 bases short and J 5 bases short, with 11 bases between. Germline CDR1 MNHEY, CDR2 SVGAGI. This CDR3 comprises 14 residues. Original handling: Reference gene primer amplification in the assay estimated nucleated cell counts. Measured with immunoSEQ multiplex PCR; TCRdb has only the in-frame clones, and not every one. V, J and clone size are taken as reported in that table, and D and trimming were inferred from the DNA itself. This sample has 300,000 or so clones, with around 92% found just once.

The chain couples TRBV6-5 to TRBJ1-6, with a weak D call TRBD1 (6 bases). Sequenced material: PBMCs or T cells enriched from blood (not recorded which). The sequence derives from a woman in her fifties or sixties who had been exposed to COVID-19. CDR3 amino acids: CASRGGGDNSPLHF. DNA for the CDR3: TGTGCCAGCAGGGGAGGGGGTGATAATTCACCCCTCCACTTT.